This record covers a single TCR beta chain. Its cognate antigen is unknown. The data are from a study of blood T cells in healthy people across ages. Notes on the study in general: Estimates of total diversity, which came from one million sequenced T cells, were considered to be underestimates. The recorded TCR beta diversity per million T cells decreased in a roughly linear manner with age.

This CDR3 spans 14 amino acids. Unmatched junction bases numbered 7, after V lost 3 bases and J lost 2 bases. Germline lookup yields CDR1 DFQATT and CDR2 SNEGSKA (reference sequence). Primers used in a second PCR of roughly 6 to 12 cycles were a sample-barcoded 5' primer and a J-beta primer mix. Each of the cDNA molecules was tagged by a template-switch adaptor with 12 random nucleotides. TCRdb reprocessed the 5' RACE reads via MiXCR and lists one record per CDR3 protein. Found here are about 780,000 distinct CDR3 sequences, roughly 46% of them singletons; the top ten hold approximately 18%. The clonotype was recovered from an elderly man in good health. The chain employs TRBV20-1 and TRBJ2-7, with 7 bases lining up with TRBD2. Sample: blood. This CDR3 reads CSARESGATYEQYF. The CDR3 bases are TGCAGTGCTAGGGAAAGCGGGGCTACCTACGAGCAGTACTTC.